This TCR beta chain is drawn from a study of monozygotic twins with inflammatory bowel disease. This CDR3 comprises 16 residues. The germline V gene has CDR1 ENHRY and CDR2 SYGVKD. TCRdb re-called the 5' RACE reads and gives one entry per CDR3 protein, without DNA. This table lists 150,000 to 200,000 distinct CDR3 sequences. On this clonotype: Antigen unknown.

Findings and caveats of the study: Data gave no support to a single strong signal or clonotype associated with IBD.

Sequencing was performed on blood. The chain employs TRBV10-3 and TRBJ1-1; TCRdb selects TRBD1, and the lack of DNA leaves this call unchecked. The receptor was derived from a human donor with ulcerative colitis or Crohn's disease, or a healthy co-twin of an affected twin (not recorded which). The CDR3 reads CAISDLMGGGNTEAFF.